This T cell receptor (beta chain) was profiled in a study of T cell repertoires in cytomegalovirus infection. Study overall: Recently identified HLA-C-restricted and well-studied HLA-B-restricted CMV epitopes were used. CMV infection plus the matching HLA type was flagged by public TCR beta signatures. Findings and limits, study-wide: Dominant in the ex vivo response were TCR beta clonotypes restricted by HLA-C and specific for CMV. The study identified carriers of CMV plus the relevant HLA from cumulative public TCR beta family frequency.

Remarks on this clonotype: Its antigen remains unidentified.

TCRdb reanalysed the reads using MiXCR and keeps one entry per CDR3 protein. The sample comprises about 770,000 distinct CDR3 sequences, 25% to 30% of which are singletons, and around 13% rests with the top ten. V lost 7 bases, J lost 6 bases, and 12 bases lay in between. Per germline, CDR1 SGHVT and CDR2 SQSDAQ. The CDR3 is 12 amino acids. The TCR comes from a human donor in good health (CMV status not recorded). Some clones in this sample may be carry-over from other donors' samples. The chain uses TRBV7-4 and TRBJ1-2; TRBD1 might be the D (6 bases). The sequencing here drew on cultured CD8+ T cells from PBMCs, taken from culture after CMV antigen stimulation. The CDR3 DNA reads TGTGCCAGCACCGAGTCAGGGGATGGCTACACCTTC. Amino acid sequence: CASTESGDGYTF.